The 26 T cell receptor beta chains listed next were all sequenced from one sample in a study of blood T cell repertoires in COVID-19. The assay was immunoSEQ multiplex PCR, and TCRdb's table has in-frame clones only and misses some. The sample records some 20,000 clones, 90% being singletons. The sample consisted of peripheral blood. The receptors derive from a man aged 65 to 85 with acute or convalescent COVID-19.

This chain joins TRBV28 and TRBJ2-1, with a tentative D call TRBD1 (7 bases). Germline V gene sequence: CDR1 MDHEN, CDR2 SYDVKM. This CDR3 comprises 16 residues. The ends were cut back, 3 bases at V and 3 bases at J, with 15 bases in the middle. Here the CDR3 reads CASSLEGAFNYNEQFF. The CDR3 nucleotides are TGTGCCAGCAGTTTGGAGGGGGCGTTTAACTACAATGAGCAGTTCTTC.

V and J are TRBV4-3 and TRBJ2-1; 9 nucleotides line up with TRBD2. Germline loops: CDR1 LGHNA, CDR2 YSLEER. V shed 3 bases, J shed 4 bases, and the junction held 13 bases outside the gene matches. CDR3 length: 18 amino acids. The CDR3: CASSQRLDPSGMYNEQFF. The CDR3 coding sequence is TGCGCCAGCAGCCAGCGCCTCGATCCTAGCGGGATGTACAATGAGCAGTTCTTC.

The rearrangement uses TRBV14 and TRBJ1-6; D gene ambiguous. V lost 0 bases to trimming and J lost 6 bases, with 15 bases between them. This CDR3 has 17 amino acids. In germline, CDR1 is SGHDN, CDR2 FVKESK. This chain's CDR3 is CASSQDVRARPNSPLHF. The CDR3 DNA reads TGTGCCAGCAGCCAAGATGTGAGGGCTCGGCCTAATTCACCCCTCCACTTT.

A few counts support this clone. The J gene is TRBJ1-6, the V gene TRBV5-4, with 7 bases matching TRBD1. This CDR3 contains 14 residues. CDR1 and CDR2 from the germline V gene are SGHNT and YYREEE (reference sequence). Trimming cost V 7 bases and J 7 bases; bases outside gene matches: 8. CDR3 amino acids: CASARGTENSPLHF. The CDR3 nucleotides are TGTGCCAGCGCCCGAGGGACAGAGAATTCACCCCTCCACTTT. The complete variable domain, with remaining parts taken from reference TRBV5-4 and TRBJ1-6, reads ETGVTQSPTHLIKTRGQQVTLRCSSQSGHNTVSWYQQALGQGPQFIFQYYREEENGRGNFPPRFSGLQFPNYSSELNVNALELDDSALYLCASARGTENSPLHFGNGTRLTVT.

The V and J genes are TRBV5-1 and TRBJ2-1; 16 bases fit TRBD2. The CDR3 covers 16 residues. The ends lost 4 bases at V and 10 bases at J; junction bases unmatched: 8. The germline CDR1 and CDR2 sequences are SGHRS and YFSETQ. The CDR3 DNA follows: TGCGCCAGCAGCCCCGGGGGACTAGCGGGAGGGCGGGAGCAGTTCTTC. It codes for CASSPGGLAGGREQFF.

The J gene is TRBJ1-4, the V gene TRBV7-2; no firm D call. V lost 2 bases, J lost 5 bases, and 6 bases lay in between. The CDR3 extends over 13 amino acids. Germline assignment: CDR1 SGHTA and CDR2 FQGNSA. CDR3 in DNA: TGTGCCAGCAGCTTACAGGTGAATGAAAAACTGTTTTTT. Protein product: CASSLQVNEKLFF.

The chain employs TRBV6-2 or TRBV6-3 and TRBJ1-5; D is undetermined. The CDR3 is made up of 14 amino acids. The ends were cut back, 0 bases at V and 5 bases at J, with 8 bases in the middle. Germline-derived CDR1 and CDR2 are MNHEY and SVGEGT. DNA for the CDR3: TGTGCCAGCAGTTACTCGTTGAGGGATCAGCCCCAGCATTTT. Translation gives CASSYSLRDQPQHF.

This chain joins TRBV7-2 and TRBJ2-2, with 8 bases matching TRBD1. This CDR3 spans 15 amino acids. Germline V gene sequence: CDR1 SGHTA, CDR2 FQGNSA. Losses at the gene ends were 3 bases for V and 3 bases for J; bases not matched to a gene: 3. The CDR3 spells CASSFGQGDTGELFF. CDR3 sequence (DNA): TGTGCCAGCAGCTTTGGACAGGGCGACACCGGGGAGCTGTTTTTT.

The rearrangement links TRBV3-1 (or the pseudogene TRBV3-2) to TRBJ2-1; the D gene is possibly TRBD2 (6 bases). This CDR3 has 14 residues. CDR1 LGHDT and CDR2 YNNKEL come from the germline V gene (reference sequence). The V end lost 3 bases, the J end lost 3 bases, and 9 bases lay between the germline ends. The CDR3: CASSHAGGYNEQFF. The CDR3 coding sequence is TGTGCCAGCAGCCACGCCGGGGGCTACAATGAGCAGTTCTTC.

The chain combines TRBV28 with TRBJ1-6; no definite D call. The CDR3 length is 15 residues. Germline assignment: CDR1 MDHEN and CDR2 SYDVKM. The germline V and J ends were trimmed by 3 bases and 1 base, with 7 bases remaining between them. The CDR3 reads CASSLEGSYNSPLHF. The CDR3 nucleotides read TGTGCCAGCAGTTTGGAGGGTTCCTATAATTCACCCCTCCACTTT.

The rearrangement links TRBV9 to TRBJ2-1, with 7 bases identical to TRBD2. Germline assignment: CDR1 SGDLS and CDR2 YYNGEE. The CDR3 contains 14 residues. With V trimmed by 2 bases and J by 7 bases, 6 bases remained unmatched. The CDR3 loop is CASSVSNSGNEQFF. The CDR3 DNA reads as TGTGCCAGCAGCGTTTCCAATAGCGGGAATGAGCAGTTCTTC.

CDR3 amino acids: CASTSGYGYTF. CDR3 nucleotide sequence: TGTGCCAGTACTTCAGGGTATGGCTACACCTTC. V is TRBV19 and J is TRBJ1-2, with D possibly matching TRBD1 (5 bases). This CDR3 is built from 11 residues. Germline V gene data show CDR1 as LNHDA and CDR2 as SQIVND (reference sequence). V was pared by 7 bases and J by 5 bases, with 8 bases between.

The chain combines TRBV6-6 with TRBJ2-1, with D unresolved. Germline V CDR1 and CDR2: MNHNY, SVGAGI (reference sequence). The CDR3 is 12 amino acids. V dropped 10 bases and J dropped 7 bases, with 14 bases sitting between them. The CDR3 coding sequence is TGTGCCACCTCAACGGGTGGGAATGAGCAGTTCTTC. This encodes CATSTGGNEQFF.

V and J are TRBV11-2 and TRBJ2-5, with D perhaps matching TRBD2 (6 bases). V lost 4 bases and J lost 5, with 11 bases in between. The CDR3 runs 13 residues. Germline values: CDR1 SGHAT, CDR2 FQNNGV. This CDR3 is CASSYGAGETQYF. CDR3 bases: TGTGCCAGCAGCTATGGGGCGGGGGAGACCCAGTACTTC.

In its sample, this clone was seen a few times. The V call is TRBV28, the J call TRBJ1-3; 9 bases line up with TRBD1. Germline V CDR1 and CDR2: MDHEN, SYDVKM. Trimming took 2 bases from V and 2 from J; bases not matched to a gene: 16. The CDR3 is 20 amino acids. The CDR3: CASSLVGRGTGSRAGNTIYF. CDR3 nucleotides: TGTGCCAGCAGTTTAGTGGGGCGAGGGACAGGGTCGCGGGCTGGAAACACCATATATTTT.

The CDR3 coding sequence is TGTGCCAGCAGCTTAACAGGAATCTACGAGCAGTACTTC. It codes for CASSLTGIYEQYF. The chain links TRBV11-2 to TRBJ2-7; D may be TRBD1 (5 bases). V was trimmed by 2 bases and J by 3 bases, leaving 8 bases between them. Germline V gives CDR1 SGHAT, CDR2 FQNNGV. The CDR3 sequence is 13 residues long.

The V gene is TRBV7-6, the J gene TRBJ2-7, with 7 nucleotides matching TRBD2. Trimming removed 0 bases from V and 7 bases from J; junction bases left unmatched: 15. This CDR3 is built from 17 residues. The germline gives CDR1 SGHVS, CDR2 FNYEAQ. CDR3 sequence reads: CASSLAWARGVIGEQYF. DNA for the CDR3: TGTGCCAGCAGCTTAGCGTGGGCTCGGGGGGTAATCGGGGAGCAGTACTTC.

The chain joins TRBV2 to TRBJ2-7; TRBD1 matches at 7 bases. Germline V CDR1 and CDR2: SNHLY, FYNNEI. This CDR3 is 14 amino acids long. With 8 bases clipped from V and 2 bases from J, the junction kept 9 bases outside the gene matches. CDR3 amino acids: CASARDSGPYEQYF. The CDR3 DNA follows: TGTGCCAGCGCCCGGGACAGTGGTCCCTACGAGCAGTACTTC.

The rearrangement links TRBV7-9 to TRBJ2-2; no firm D call. Trimming stripped 0 bases from V and 9 bases from J, with 8 bases between. The CDR3 length is 13 residues. Germline V CDR1 and CDR2: SEHNR, FQNEAQ (reference sequence). For the CDR3, the DNA is TGTGCCAGCAGCTTAGCGGGCGCCCGGGAGCTGTTTTTT. Amino acids: CASSLAGARELFF.

This rearrangement joins TRBV25-1 to TRBJ2-2; 7 nucleotides match TRBD1. V lost 10 bases and J lost 4; bases outside the gene matches: 9. The CDR3 runs 14 residues. Germline-derived CDR1 and CDR2 are MGHDK and SYGVNS. The CDR3 DNA follows: TGTGCCACCCAGATTAGACAGGGCACCGGGGAGCTGTTTTTT. It yields the protein CATQIRQGTGELFF. Looking up the rest from reference TRBV25-1 and TRBJ2-2 gives the full variable domain: EADIYQTPRYLVIGTGKKITLECSQTMGHDKMYWYQQDPGMELHLIHYSYGVNSTEKGDLSSESTVSRIRTEHFPLTLESARPSHTSQYLCATQIRQGTGELFFGEGSRLTVL.

The CDR3 DNA reads as TGTGCCTGGAGTCGCACAGGGCGCGAGCAGTACTTC. This codes for CAWSRTGREQYF. The chain links TRBV30 to TRBJ2-7; D perhaps matches TRBD1 (6 bases). This CDR3 region has 12 residues. V lost 2 bases to trimming and J lost 6 bases, with 11 bases between them. Germline CDR1 is GTSNPN and CDR2 is SVGIG (reference sequence).

The chain employs TRBV28 and TRBJ2-3; D may be TRBD2 (5 bases). Germline lookup yields CDR1 MDHEN and CDR2 SYDVKM. The CDR3 runs 14 residues. Trimming removed 3 bases at V and 3 bases at J, with 10 bases between. The DNA of the CDR3 is TGTGCCAGCAGTTTTGTGGGAGAAACAGATACGCAGTATTTT. This codes for CASSFVGETDTQYF.

DNA of the CDR3: TGTGCCAGCAGTTTACGAGGCGGGAGTGCGAGGGAGCAGTACTTC. It encodes CASSLRGGSAREQYF. This sequence joins TRBV6-5 and TRBJ2-7; 7 bases map to TRBD2. The CDR3 is 15 amino acids. Germline loops: CDR1 MNHEY, CDR2 SVGAGI. V shed 4 bases, J shed 7 bases, and the junction held 13 bases outside the gene matches.

This rearrangement joins TRBV7-2 to TRBJ1-5, with no clear D. CDR3 size: 15 residues. The V gene lost 4 bases and the J gene lost 3 bases, with 13 bases spanning the gap. In germline, CDR1 is SGHTA, CDR2 FQGNSA. The CDR3 DNA sequence: TGTGCCAGCAGCTCTTCCGGCGGCTCCAATCAGCCCCAGCATTTT. It is translated as CASSSSGGSNQPQHF.

This rearrangement joins TRBV25-1 to TRBJ2-3; D may be TRBD2 (5 bases). This CDR3 has 16 residues. V lost 2 bases to trimming and J lost 1 base, with 13 bases between them. The germline V gene has CDR1 MGHDK and CDR2 SYGVNS. The CDR3 DNA sequence: TGTGCCAGCAGTGAAACCACCCCCGGGGGCACAGATACGCAGTATTTT. This translates into CASSETTPGGTDTQYF. The full variable domain, its missing parts supplied by reference TRBV25-1 and TRBJ2-3, is EADIYQTPRYLVIGTGKKITLECSQTMGHDKMYWYQQDPGMELHLIHYSYGVNSTEKGDLSSESTVSRIRTEHFPLTLESARPSHTSQYLCASSETTPGGTDTQYFGPGTRLTVL.

This chain joins TRBV5-8 and TRBJ1-2, with D tentatively TRBD1 (5 bases). CDR1 SGHTS and CDR2 YDEGEE come from the germline V gene. V was cut by 4 bases and J by 5 bases, with 6 bases left in between. This CDR3 comprises 11 residues. In DNA form, the CDR3 reads TGTGCCAGCAGCCCAGGGTATGGCTACACCTTC. This sequence encodes CASSPGYGYTF.